The T cell receptor (beta chain) described here comes from a study of T cell responses to AZD1222 COVID-19 vaccine. Study findings and constraints: In all cases, repertoires were sampled only after the peak T cell response.

The protocol was immunoSEQ multiplex PCR, while the TCRdb copy is restricted to in-frame clones and leaves out a portion. The sample records some 120,000 clones, approximately 86% being singletons. This clone was counted once. What it recognizes is unknown. The sample consisted of peripheral blood, taken on day 0 of AZD1222 vaccination. The clonotype comes from an adult in good health.

The CDR3 region is CASSIGMFDTQYF. DNA of the CDR3: TGTGCCAGTAGTATTGGAATGTTTGATACGCAGTATTTT. The V gene is TRBV19, the J gene TRBJ2-3; D not certain. The length of the CDR3 is 13 residues. Trimming left V 3 bases short and J 6 bases short, with 10 bases between. The germline V gene encodes CDR1 LNHDA and CDR2 SQIVND (reference sequence).